This T cell receptor (beta chain) originates from a study of T cell responses to AZD1222 COVID-19 vaccine (dated by TCRdb to the early 2020s). Regarding the research as a whole: TCR sequencing was performed for approximately 240 trial participants, of whom about 210 were given two doses of AZD1222 and around 25 were given two doses of MenACWY control vaccine. Trial participants were enrolled into age subgroups of 18-55, 56-69 and 70-plus years, which contained about 150, 28 and 57 TCR-sequenced participants, respectively. What the research found in general, with its limitations: CD4 TCRs associated with the vaccine covered the entire spike protein, and the dominant responses were in regions 160-218 and 743-854. Epitopes outside the regions mutated in the B.1.351 and B.1.1.7 variants were reportedly recognized by nearly half of the unique spike-specific TCRs. Conclusions about previously exposed vaccinees were limited because only 5 or 6 AZD1222 recipients were SARS-CoV-2 seropositive at baseline. Most participants were white British and females outnumbered males, and the authors suggested that clonal diversity may have been underestimated. After two AZD1222 doses, both the breadth and the depth of spike-specific TCRs were significantly higher than at day 0 and than in MenACWY recipients. No day 14 peak-response samples were available, so repertoires were characterized only after the peak T cell response. In the small 56-69-year group, the increase in depth fell short of significance, most likely because of low power.

The time point label here, explained by the study, means: about 28 days (+/-7) after the second vaccine dose. The treatment or condition label corresponds to: meningococcal conjugate vaccine given as trial control. Samples from vaccinated people were obtained from the UK trials COV001 and COV002, which included a single-blind randomized controlled phase 2/3 trial of AZD1222 (ChAdOx1 nCoV-19) in healthy adults. Trial participant PBMC samples were collected at day 0 and day 28 after the second dose for TCRbeta chain sequencing. CDR1 and CDR2, per the germline V gene, are SNHLY and FYNNEI. From its cysteine to its phenylalanine, the CDR3 spans 13 amino acids. The entry retains the CDR3 DNA only, 39 bases that are in frame from base 1. The V end gives up 7 bases and the J end 7 bases, leaving 6 bases in the junction not matched to a gene. The CDR3 regions of human TCRbeta chains were analyzed by immunosequencing. In the source study's methods: TCRs in the repertoires were compared against a reference library of SARS-CoV-2-specific TCRs that had been generated with the MIRA antigen-specificity platform. Breadth was defined as the fraction of unique TCRs that were SARS-CoV-2-associated, and depth was defined as the fraction of total T cells that were SARS-CoV-2-associated. Using the MIRA data, each spike-specific TCR was assigned both to the spike region to which the TCR was reactive and to a CD4 or CD8 class. Log10-transformed breadth and depth values were compared by one-way ANOVA with Sidak's multiple comparisons tests. This immuneACCESS table, as held by TCRdb, lists in-frame sequences with V and J called but not all clones. Of the missing ones, under half trace to an unresolved V gene in checked studies; the others have no known cause. The DNA gave D and trimming, while V, J and clone size come from that table. In all, the sample holds roughly 200,000 clones, and approximately 92% of those were seen once. The biggest ten clones account for about 4% of the sample.

About this clone: Its target antigen remains unknown. The sample holds no much larger clone one base away, and base qualities are not on file.

The input for sequencing was peripheral blood, taken 28 days after the second dose of the MenACWY control vaccine. This receptor chain uses TRBV2 and TRBJ1-5, and TRBD1 aligns with 8 junction nucleotides. The sequence came from an adult who received the MenACWY meningococcal vaccine as a control. The CDR3 sequence is CASTPGGGQPQHF. The DNA is TGTGCCAGCACTCCAGGGGGCGGGCAGCCCCAGCATTTT.